The 18 T cell receptor beta chains below come from one sample, sequenced in a study of blood T cells in healthy people across ages. A J-beta primer mix and a sample-barcoded 5' primer were used in a second PCR of roughly 7 to 12 cycles. Each CDR3 protein gets one entry after TCRdb re-called the 5' RACE reads with MiXCR. Altogether fewer than 2 million distinct CDR3 sequences are present, about two fifths being singletons, with the ten largest covering 23%. The sequencing sample was made of blood. The receptor source for this set is a human donor in good health.

V is TRBV5-1 and J is TRBJ1-1, with TRBD1 matching 8 bases. The CDR3 consists of 15 residues. V lost 0 bases and J lost 3; bases outside the gene matches: 4. Per germline, CDR1 SGHRS and CDR2 YFSETQ. The CDR3: CASSLGQGMYTEAFF. The CDR3 DNA sequence: TGCGCCAGCAGCTTGGGACAGGGGATGTACACTGAAGCTTTCTTT.

This clonotype was seen a handful of times. This rearrangement joins TRBV29-1 to TRBJ2-7; 9 bases line up with TRBD1. Germline assignment: CDR1 SQVTM and CDR2 ANQGSEA. Trimming at V came to 7 bases and at J to 7 bases, leaving 8 bases not matched to a gene. This CDR3 has 12 amino acids. CDR3: CSGTTGGWEQYF. For the CDR3, the DNA is TGCAGCGGAACGACAGGGGGTTGGGAGCAGTACTTC.

The CDR3 sequence is CASSSGTSYQVGKTQYF. DNA of the CDR3: TGTGCCAGCAGTTCCGGGACAAGTTATCAGGTCGGCAAGACCCAGTACTTC. The chain employs TRBV11-2 and TRBJ2-7; tentative D call: TRBD1 (6 bases). With the DNA end fitting TRBJ2-5 better, the J assignment may be wrong. The CDR3 totals 17 residues. Germline V gene sequence: CDR1 SGHAT, CDR2 FQNNGV.

The chain is built from TRBV9 and TRBJ1-5; no firm D call. With 2 bases removed from V and 2 bases from J, the gap between germline ends came to 11 bases. The germline V gene encodes CDR1 SGDLS and CDR2 YYNGEE. The CDR3 sequence is 15 residues long. In DNA form, the CDR3 reads TGTGCCAGCAGCGTTGATTATGGAGGCAATCAGCCCCAGCATTTT. Amino acids: CASSVDYGGNQPQHF.

This chain links TRBV12-3 or TRBV12-4 with TRBJ2-5; D remains unclear. With 6 bases removed from V and 4 bases from J, the gap between germline ends came to 12 bases. The CDR3 runs to 13 residues. CDR3 nucleotides: TGTGCCAGCAGCCTAGAGCTTCCAGAGACCCAGTACTTC. The encoded protein is CASSLELPETQYF.

With regard to this clonotype: A much larger clone is a single base away; this may be a read error. V gene TRBV4-3 combines with J gene TRBJ1-2, with a tentative D call TRBD1 (5 bases). Germline CDR1 and CDR2: LGHNA and YSLEER. The CDR3 is 14 amino acids. The CDR3 DNA sequence: TGCGCCAGCAGCCCTCTGGGTGGGGACTATGGCTACATCTTC. Encoded protein: CASSPLGGDYGYIF.

The chain employs TRBV6-2 or TRBV6-3 and TRBJ1-1; 9 nucleotides align to TRBD1. This CDR3 comprises 11 residues. V was pared by 8 bases and J by 5 bases, with 0 bases of the junction left unmatched. CDR1 and CDR2 from the germline V gene are MNHEY and SVGEGT. The CDR3 nucleotides are TGTGCCAGCGGACAGGGGACTGAAGCTTTCTTT. Translated, it gives CASGQGTEAFF.

This chain links TRBV15 with TRBJ1-2; 7 nucleotides match TRBD1. V trimming: 5 bases; J trimming: 5 bases; junction bases outside the gene matches: 5. CDR3 size: 13 residues. Germline CDR1 and CDR2: LNHNV and YYDKDF (reference sequence). CDR3 DNA sequence: TGTGCCACCAGCCAGGGGGTTTTGTATGGCTACACCTTC. This sequence encodes CATSQGVLYGYTF.

The rearrangement uses TRBV5-8 and TRBJ2-5, with 11 bases fitting TRBD1. Judging by the DNA end, TRBJ2-7 fits better; the J call may be wrong. The CDR3 is made up of 15 amino acids. Looked up from germline, CDR1 is SGHTS and CDR2 is YDEGEE. The CDR3 DNA reads as TGTGCCAGCAGCTCTCATAGGACAGGGGGCAACGAGCAGTACTTC. Its translation is CASSSHRTGGNEQYF.

This clonotype was counted between two and nine times. V is TRBV2 and J is TRBJ2-7; D is ambiguous. The length of the CDR3 is 13 residues. Looked up from germline, CDR1 is SNHLY and CDR2 is FYNNEI. With 10 bases removed from V and 2 bases from J, the gap between germline ends came to 15 bases. The chain's CDR3 is CATSGRHPYEQYF. DNA of the CDR3: TGTGCCACCTCAGGCAGGCATCCCTACGAGCAGTACTTC. The entire variable domain, with the rest obtained from reference TRBV2 and TRBJ2-7, is as follows: EPEVTQTPSHQVTQMGQEVILRCVPISNHLYFYWYRQILGQKVEFLVSFYNNEISEKSEIFDDQFSVERPDGSNFTLKIRSTKLEDSAMYFCATSGRHPYEQYFGPGTRLTVT.

The chain employs TRBV5-1 and TRBJ1-2; D unclear. This CDR3 region has 12 residues. The V end was cut by 0 bases, the J end by 8 bases, with 8 bases between. From germline, CDR1 is SGHRS and CDR2 YFSETQ. CDR3 DNA sequence: TGCGCCAGCAGCTTGGATTTTGAAGGCTACACCTTC. The encoded protein is CASSLDFEGYTF.

Note on this clonotype: One junction end does not reproduce the germline sequence, and a read error may be involved. The chain uses TRBV9 and TRBJ1-1; 9 bases line up with TRBD1. CDR1 is SGDLS and CDR2 is YYNGEE in the germline V gene. The CDR3 is 17 amino acids. The CDR3 loop is CASSLTGGASPYTEAFF. The CDR3 nucleotides are TGTGCCAGCAGCTTAACAGGGGGCGCATCCCCATACACCGAAGCTTTCTTT. The variable domain in full, completed from reference TRBV9 and TRBJ1-1, reads DSGVTQTPKHLITATGQRVTLRCSPRSGDLSVYWYQQSLDQGLQFLIQYYNGEERAKGNILERFSAQQFPDLHSELNLSSLELGDSALYFCASSLTGGASPYTEAFFGQGTRLTVV.

The chain has TRBV20-1 and TRBJ1-2, with a tentative D call TRBD1 (5 bases). The CDR3 contains 13 residues. V lost 2 bases to trimming and J lost 8 bases, with 15 bases between them. The germline V gene encodes CDR1 DFQATT and CDR2 SNEGSKA (reference sequence). CDR3 in DNA: TGCAGTGCTAGACCAGGGTCGCTCTACGGCTACACCTTC. It codes for CSARPGSLYGYTF.

The rearrangement uses TRBV21-1 and TRBJ2-3; the table's TRBD2 call for D was not verified on the DNA. TRBV21-1 is a pseudogene locus. CDR3 size: 16 residues. The CDR3 is CASSPSEHGYTDTQYF. The CDR3 DNA is TGTGCCAGCAGCCCCTCGGAACACGGTTACACAGATACGCAGTATTTT.

V gene TRBV6-5 combines with J gene TRBJ2-1; D remains ambiguous. The germline V gene encodes CDR1 MNHEY and CDR2 SVGAGI. The CDR3 consists of 13 residues. Trimming removed 5 bases at V and 13 bases at J, with 18 bases between. The DNA of the CDR3 is TGTGCCAGCAGTATCCTGGGCCAAGAGACCCAGTTCTTC. Its protein product is CASSILGQETQFF.

The sample holds a few counts of this clonotype. The chain combines TRBV20-1 with TRBJ2-5; D possibly matches TRBD1 or TRBD2 (6 bases each). The germline V gene has CDR1 DFQATT and CDR2 SNEGSKA (reference sequence). This CDR3 is built from 14 residues. The V end lost 2 bases, the J end lost 1 base, and 11 bases lay between the germline ends. The CDR3 DNA reads TGCAGTGCTAGATCGGGGGCATTCCAAGAGACCCAGTACTTC. It codes for CSARSGAFQETQYF.

V gene TRBV6-5 combines with J gene TRBJ2-1; maybe TRBD1 (6 bases). V shed 8 bases and J shed 2 bases, with 10 bases lying between them. Germline CDR1 is MNHEY and CDR2 is SVGAGI. The length of the CDR3 is 13 residues. The CDR3 bases are TGTGCCAGCGGACAGAATACCTACAATGAGCAGTTCTTC. Its protein is CASGQNTYNEQFF.

A remark on this clonotype: An end of the junction differs from the germline gene, which may be a read error. The CDR3 reads CVSSYGTSGDNEQFF. The CDR3 DNA follows: TGTGTCAGCAGTTATGGGACTAGCGGCGACAATGAGCAGTTCTTC. V usage is TRBV12-3 or TRBV12-4 and J usage is TRBJ2-1, with TRBD2 matching 11 bases. The CDR3 spans 15 residues.